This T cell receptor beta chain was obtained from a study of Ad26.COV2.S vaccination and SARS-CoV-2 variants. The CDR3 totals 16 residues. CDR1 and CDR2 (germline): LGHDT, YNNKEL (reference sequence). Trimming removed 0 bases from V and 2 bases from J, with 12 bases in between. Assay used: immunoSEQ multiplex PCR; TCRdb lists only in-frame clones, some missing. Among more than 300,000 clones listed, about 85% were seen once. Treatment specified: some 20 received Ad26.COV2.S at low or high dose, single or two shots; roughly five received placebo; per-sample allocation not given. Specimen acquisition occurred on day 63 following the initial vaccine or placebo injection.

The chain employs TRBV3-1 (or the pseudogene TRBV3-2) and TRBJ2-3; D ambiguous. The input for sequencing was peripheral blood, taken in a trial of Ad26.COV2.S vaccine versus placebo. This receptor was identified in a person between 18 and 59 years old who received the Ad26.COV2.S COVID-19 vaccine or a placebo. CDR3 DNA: TGTGCCAGCAGCCAAGATCGGAGAGGAACCACAGATACGCAGTATTTT. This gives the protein CASSQDRRGTTDTQYF.